This entry concerns a single T cell receptor beta chain. The data belong to a study of blood T cell repertoires in COVID-19. Study details: The origin of the acute and convalescent COVID-19 samples was the United States, Italy and Spain.

In the original workflow: Cell counts per sample came from amplifying reference gene primers. This table comes from immunoSEQ multiplex PCR, and its TCRdb copy is limited to in-frame clones, with some not included. V and J calls and clone size come straight from that table; D and trimming were deduced from the DNA. The profile covers about 150,000 clones, with 75% to 85% appearing a single time and approximately 9.4% taken by the ten largest. CDR3 length equals 16 residues. Unmatched junction bases numbered 3, after V lost 6 bases and J lost 0 bases. The germline CDR1 and CDR2 sequences are ENHRY and SYGVKD.

This rearrangement joins TRBV10-3 to TRBJ2-6, with 9 bases lining up with TRBD1. The sequence derives from a woman in her fifties or sixties with acute or convalescent COVID-19. The sample taken for sequencing was peripheral blood. CDR3 bases: TGTGCCATCAGGGAGACAGGGGGCTCTGGGGCCAACGTCCTGACTTTC. It is translated as CAIRETGGSGANVLTF.